This T cell receptor beta chain was sequenced in a study of Graves' ophthalmopathy and Graves' hyperthyroidism. The CDR3 loop spans 15 amino acids. Germline values: CDR1 MGHRA, CDR2 YSYEKL. V was cut by 0 bases and J by 2 bases, with 10 bases left in between. RNA served as the template for amplifying TCR beta CDR3 regions. Second-round multiplex PCR followed a first-round RT-PCR using HTBI primers. One entry per CDR3 protein results from TCRdb running MiXCR on the multiplex PCR reads. This sample carries hundreds of thousands of distinct CDR3 sequences, over 20% of them seen once, and the ten largest clones take approximately 7%. This clonotype showed up many times.

The sequence was collected from a woman aged 18-29 years with stable Graves' hyperthyroidism. Some clones in this sample may be carry-over from other donors' samples. The rearrangement links TRBV4-1 to TRBJ1-2; D remains ambiguous. Sequencing was done on a sample of peripheral blood. CDR3 region: CASSQEASPNYGYTF. The DNA for the CDR3 is TGCGCCAGCAGCCAAGAGGCCAGCCCAAACTATGGCTACACCTTC.